This T cell receptor (beta chain) was sequenced in a study of control samples from healthy donors and cancer patients. This CDR3 comprises 16 residues. CDR1 is SGHRS, CDR2 YFSETQ, per germline. V lost 2 bases to trimming and J lost 4 bases; unmatched junction nucleotides: 9. Method: immunoSEQ multiplex PCR; TCRdb's copy keeps in-frame clones and lacks some. The data hold about 69,000 clones, with 75% to 90% observed a single time. The sample was PBMCs. This sequence was found in a woman aged 50 to 65 with lung cancer. The chain joins TRBV5-1 to TRBJ1-3; 7 bases match TRBD1. Here the CDR3 reads CASSFRAGGSGNTIYF. The CDR3 coding sequence is TGCGCCAGCAGCTTTCGCGCAGGGGGATCGGGAAACACCATATATTTT.